This T cell receptor (beta chain) is drawn from a study of Ad26.COV2.S vaccination and SARS-CoV-2 variants. Treatment here: 19 received Ad26.COV2.S at low or high dose, single or two shots; five or six received placebo; per-sample allocation not given. Sampling was done on day 63 after the first vaccine or placebo injection. The CDR3 extends over 13 amino acids. Germline V gives CDR1 LNHNV, CDR2 YYDKDF (reference sequence). V was shortened by 0 bases and J by 10 bases, with 13 bases between the two germline ends. TCRdb's copy holds only in-frame clones and misses some; the assay was immunoSEQ multiplex PCR. The repertoire has about 480,000 clones, about 83% of them found once; the top ten carry roughly 12%.

The input for sequencing was peripheral blood, taken in a trial of Ad26.COV2.S vaccine versus placebo. This TCR was recovered from a person aged 18-60 years who received the Ad26.COV2.S COVID-19 vaccine or a placebo. The chain is built from TRBV15 and TRBJ2-7; D is perhaps TRBD2 (5 bases). CDR3: CATSRDLEAGQYF. In DNA, the CDR3 is TGTGCCACCAGCAGAGATCTGGAGGCAGGACAGTACTTC.